The next 13 T cell receptor beta chains were all read from a single sample in a study of blood T cell repertoires in COVID-19. The method was immunoSEQ multiplex PCR; TCRdb's version includes in-frame clones alone and lacks a portion of them. The table shows 30,000 to 40,000 clones, with roughly 90% occurring only once. Specimen: peripheral blood. The origin of the receptors is a middle-aged man with active or convalescent COVID-19.

The chain has TRBV6-1 and TRBJ1-5, with D perhaps matching TRBD1 (6 bases). The CDR3 has 14 residues. V shed 0 bases and J shed 7 bases, with 10 bases lying between them. Germline V gene data show CDR1 as MNHNS and CDR2 as SASEGT. The CDR3, as DNA: TGTGCCAGCAGTGAAGCGGGGGCGCGGCAGCCCCAGCATTTT. This codes for CASSEAGARQPQHF.

The chain recombines TRBV11-2 with TRBJ2-2; 8 bases fit TRBD2. CDR1 and CDR2 (germline): SGHAT, FQNNGV. After removal of 9 bases from V and 0 bases from J, the junction contained 9 bases not matched to a gene. The CDR3 length is 16 residues. In DNA form, the CDR3 reads TGTGCCAGTCGGGGGGGGCGCGGGGCGAACACCGGGGAGCTGTTTTTT. Residues: CASRGGRGANTGELFF.

The chain has TRBV9 and TRBJ2-3; tentative D call: TRBD1 (7 bases). The CDR3 loop spans 15 amino acids. V lost 4 bases and J lost 4, with 16 bases in between. From germline, CDR1 is SGDLS and CDR2 YYNGEE. The DNA of the CDR3 is TGTGCCAGCAGCCCGGAGGGGGCGCGAGCAGATACGCAGTATTTT. Translation gives CASSPEGARADTQYF.

This chain connects TRBV5-1 to TRBJ2-7; 7 nucleotides align to TRBD2. CDR1 SGHRS and CDR2 YFSETQ come from the germline V gene. The CDR3 covers 14 residues. The trim removed 5 bases at V and 2 bases at J, leaving 7 bases unmatched. This CDR3 is CASSRAGIPYEQYF. The CDR3 DNA sequence: TGCGCCAGCAGTCGAGCGGGGATCCCCTACGAGCAGTACTTC.

The chain links TRBV4-3 to TRBJ2-1; D tentatively reads TRBD1 or TRBD2 (6 bases each). Germline V gene lookup returns CDR1 LGHNA and CDR2 YSLEER. Trimming pared 5 bases from V and 0 bases from J, leaving 14 bases between. The CDR3 length is 16 residues. CDR3 sequence: CASSKGGQYSYNEQFF. The CDR3 nucleotides are TGCGCCAGCAGCAAAGGGGGGCAGTACTCCTACAATGAGCAGTTCTTC.

The genes are TRBV5-6 and TRBJ1-4; D not certain. V lost 4 bases and J lost 0, with 16 bases in between. The CDR3 loop spans 17 amino acids. Germline lookup yields CDR1 SGHDT and CDR2 YYEEEE. The CDR3 nucleotides read TGTGCCAGCAGCCTCCTCGGCAGGAAAGCAACTAATGAAAAACTGTTTTTT. Its protein product is CASSLLGRKATNEKLFF.

The CDR3 protein is CASRSYNEQFF. In nucleotides, the CDR3 is TGCGCCAGCCGGAGCTACAATGAGCAGTTCTTC. V gene TRBV4-1 combines with J gene TRBJ2-1, with D unclear. V gave up 8 bases and J gave up 3 bases, with 5 bases separating them. There are 11 residues in the CDR3. CDR1 and CDR2 (germline): MGHRA, YSYEKL.

The gene calls are TRBV15 and TRBJ1-5; TRBD1 matches 7 bases. With V trimmed by 3 bases and J by 0 bases, 8 bases remained unmatched. Looked up from germline, CDR1 is LNHNV and CDR2 is YYDKDF (reference sequence). The CDR3 covers 17 residues. The DNA of the CDR3 is TGTGCCACCAGCAGCGCCCGGGACAGTTATAGCAATCAGCCCCAGCATTTT. Protein: CATSSARDSYSNQPQHF.

The genes are TRBV7-8 and TRBJ2-1; tentatively, D is TRBD2 (5 bases). CDR3 length: 12 amino acids. With 2 bases removed from V and 9 bases from J, the gap between germline ends came to 8 bases. From germline, CDR1 is SGHVS and CDR2 FQNEAQ. CDR3 amino acids: CASSLWAGEQFF. The CDR3 DNA sequence: TGTGCCAGCAGCTTATGGGCGGGTGAGCAGTTCTTC.

The chain is built from TRBV7-8 and TRBJ1-2; D unclear. The CDR3 consists of 13 residues. The germline CDR1 and CDR2 sequences are SGHVS and FQNEAQ. Trimming took off 2 bases at V and 2 bases at J, with 6 bases between the two ends. The CDR3 nucleotides are TGTGCCAGCAGCTTACGGGAGAACTATGGCTACACCTTC. It yields the protein CASSLRENYGYTF.

The chain is built from TRBV6-5 and TRBJ2-1, with D tentatively TRBD2 (6 bases). The CDR3 totals 16 residues. CDR1 MNHEY and CDR2 SVGAGI come from the germline V gene. V lost 3 bases to trimming and J lost 3 bases, with 15 bases between them. The CDR3 DNA sequence: TGTGCCAGCAGTTATACGCCGGGACTCTACTACAATGAGCAGTTCTTC. Translation gives CASSYTPGLYYNEQFF.

This chain connects TRBV6-5 to TRBJ2-1; 10 bases agree with TRBD2. V lost 2 bases, J lost 3 bases, and 4 bases stayed unmatched. The CDR3 is 16 amino acids. Germline CDR1 is MNHEY and CDR2 is SVGAGI. The CDR3 loop reads CASSYDPSGSYNEQFF. Written as DNA, the CDR3 is TGTGCCAGCAGTTACGACCCTAGCGGGAGCTACAATGAGCAGTTCTTC.

The rearrangement links TRBV10-2 to TRBJ2-2, with TRBD2 matching 8 bases. From germline, CDR1 is WSHSY and CDR2 SAAADI. The V gene end was trimmed by 3 bases and the J gene end by 2 bases; junction bases not matched to a gene: 5. The CDR3 sequence is 16 residues long. The CDR3 here is CASSDNSGTNTGELFF. In DNA form, the CDR3 reads TGCGCCAGCAGTGACAATAGCGGGACCAACACCGGGGAGCTGTTTTTT.